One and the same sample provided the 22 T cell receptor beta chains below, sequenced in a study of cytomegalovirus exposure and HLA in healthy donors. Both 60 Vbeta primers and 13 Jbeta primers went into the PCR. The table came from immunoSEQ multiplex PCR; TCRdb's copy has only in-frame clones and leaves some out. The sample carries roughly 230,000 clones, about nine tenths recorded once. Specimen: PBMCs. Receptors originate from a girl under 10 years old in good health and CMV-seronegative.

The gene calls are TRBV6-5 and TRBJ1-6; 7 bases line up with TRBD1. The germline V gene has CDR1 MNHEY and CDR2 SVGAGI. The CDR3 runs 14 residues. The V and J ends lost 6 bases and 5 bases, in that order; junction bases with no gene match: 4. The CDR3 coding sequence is TGTGCCAGCAGCCGACAGGGTAATAATTCACCCCTCCACTTT. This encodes CASSRQGNNSPLHF.

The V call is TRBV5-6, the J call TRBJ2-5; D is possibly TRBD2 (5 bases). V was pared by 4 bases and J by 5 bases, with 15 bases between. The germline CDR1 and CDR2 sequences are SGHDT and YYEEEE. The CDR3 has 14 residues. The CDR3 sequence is CASSPPGGGETQYF. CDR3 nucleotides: TGTGCCAGCAGCCCTCCGGGTGGCGGGGAGACCCAGTACTTC.

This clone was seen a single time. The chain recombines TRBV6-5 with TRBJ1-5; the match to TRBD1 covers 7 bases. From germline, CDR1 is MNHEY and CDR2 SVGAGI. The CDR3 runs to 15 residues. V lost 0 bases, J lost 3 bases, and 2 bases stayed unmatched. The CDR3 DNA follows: TGTGCCAGCAGTTACTCCAGGGGGTCCAATCAGCCCCAGCATTTT. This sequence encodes CASSYSRGSNQPQHF.

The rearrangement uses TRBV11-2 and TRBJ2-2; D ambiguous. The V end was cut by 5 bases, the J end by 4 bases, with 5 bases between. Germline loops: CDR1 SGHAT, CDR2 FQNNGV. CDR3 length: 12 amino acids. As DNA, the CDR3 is TGTGCCAGCAGCCTCCGCACCGGGGAGCTGTTTTTT. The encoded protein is CASSLRTGELFF.

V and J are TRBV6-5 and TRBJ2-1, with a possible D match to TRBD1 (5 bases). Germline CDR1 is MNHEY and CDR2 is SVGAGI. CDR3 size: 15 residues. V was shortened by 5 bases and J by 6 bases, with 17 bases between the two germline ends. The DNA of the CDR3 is TGTGCCAGCAGTAACAGACAGCTACCAGGCAATGAGCAGTTCTTC. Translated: CASSNRQLPGNEQFF.

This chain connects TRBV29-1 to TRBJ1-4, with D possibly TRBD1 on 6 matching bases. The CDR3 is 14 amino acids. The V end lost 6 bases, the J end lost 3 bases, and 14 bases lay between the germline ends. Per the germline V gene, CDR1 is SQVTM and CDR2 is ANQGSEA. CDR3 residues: CSVGTGGPNEKLFF. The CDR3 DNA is TGCAGCGTGGGGACGGGGGGCCCTAATGAAAAACTGTTTTTT.

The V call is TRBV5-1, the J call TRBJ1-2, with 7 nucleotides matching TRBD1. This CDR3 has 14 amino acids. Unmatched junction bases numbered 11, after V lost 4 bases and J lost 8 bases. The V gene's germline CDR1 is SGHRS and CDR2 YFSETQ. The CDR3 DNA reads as TGCGCCAGCAGCCTGGGACAGCAAGTAGGGGGCTACACCTTC. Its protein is CASSLGQQVGGYTF.

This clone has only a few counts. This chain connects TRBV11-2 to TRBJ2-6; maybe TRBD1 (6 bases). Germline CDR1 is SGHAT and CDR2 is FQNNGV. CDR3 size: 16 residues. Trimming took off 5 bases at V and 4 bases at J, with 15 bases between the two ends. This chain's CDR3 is CASSATGSGGANVLTF. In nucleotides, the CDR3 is TGTGCCAGCAGCGCAACAGGGTCAGGCGGGGCCAACGTCCTGACTTTC.

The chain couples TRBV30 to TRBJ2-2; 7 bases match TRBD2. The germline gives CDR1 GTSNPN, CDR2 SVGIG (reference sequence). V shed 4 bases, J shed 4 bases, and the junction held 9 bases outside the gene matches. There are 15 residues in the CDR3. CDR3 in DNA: TGTGCCTGGACTAGCGGACTTCTATCCACCGGGGAGCTGTTTTTT. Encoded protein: CAWTSGLLSTGELFF.

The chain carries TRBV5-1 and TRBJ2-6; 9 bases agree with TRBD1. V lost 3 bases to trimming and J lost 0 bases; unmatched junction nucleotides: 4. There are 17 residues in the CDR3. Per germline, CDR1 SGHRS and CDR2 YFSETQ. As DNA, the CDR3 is TGCGCCAGCAGCTCGGGGACAGGGAGCTCTGGGGCCAACGTCCTGACTTTC. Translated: CASSSGTGSSGANVLTF.

The CDR3 region has the DNA TGTGCTAGTGGTTCCCCCGGGGGCGGGACAGGGACAAGCACAGATACGCAGTATTTT. Translated: CASGSPGGGTGTSTDTQYF. The V gene is TRBV12-5, the J gene TRBJ2-3; TRBD1 aligns across 9 bases. CDR3 length: 19 residues. CDR1 is LGHNT and CDR2 is FRNRAP in the germline V gene. The ends lost 4 bases at V and 0 bases at J; junction bases unmatched: 14.

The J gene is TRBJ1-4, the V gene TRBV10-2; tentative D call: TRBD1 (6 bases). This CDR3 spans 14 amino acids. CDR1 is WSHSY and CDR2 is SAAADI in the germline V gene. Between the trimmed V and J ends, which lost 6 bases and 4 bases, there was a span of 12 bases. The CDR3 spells CASRRTAGNEKLFF. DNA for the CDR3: TGCGCCAGCAGAAGGACAGCCGGTAATGAAAAACTGTTTTTT.

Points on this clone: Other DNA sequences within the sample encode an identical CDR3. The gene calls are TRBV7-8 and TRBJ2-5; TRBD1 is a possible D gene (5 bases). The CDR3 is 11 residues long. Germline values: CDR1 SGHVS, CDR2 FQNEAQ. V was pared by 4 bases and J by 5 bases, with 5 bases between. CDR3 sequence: CASSSGETQYF. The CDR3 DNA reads TGTGCCAGCAGCTCAGGGGAGACCCAGTACTTC.

This CDR3 reads CASSAPTSGKYEQYF. DNA for the CDR3: TGTGCCAGCTCCGCCCCGACTAGCGGAAAATACGAGCAGTACTTC. The chain uses TRBV18 and TRBJ2-7; 9 nucleotides agree with TRBD2. V gave up 6 bases and J gave up 4 bases; unmatched junction bases: 10. Germline assignment: CDR1 KGHSH and CDR2 LQKENI. The CDR3 totals 15 residues.

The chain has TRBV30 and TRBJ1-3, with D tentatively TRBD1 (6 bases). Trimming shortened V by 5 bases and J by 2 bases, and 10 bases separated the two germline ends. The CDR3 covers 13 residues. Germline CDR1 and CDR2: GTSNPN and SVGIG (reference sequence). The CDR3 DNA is TGTGCCTGGGAACAGGGAGCTGGAAACACCATATATTTT. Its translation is CAWEQGAGNTIYF.

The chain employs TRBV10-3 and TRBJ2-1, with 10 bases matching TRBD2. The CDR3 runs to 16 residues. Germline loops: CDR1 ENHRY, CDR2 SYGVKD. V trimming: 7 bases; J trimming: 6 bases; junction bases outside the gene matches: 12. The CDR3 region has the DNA TGTGCCATCACGGGGGGGGCTAGCGGGAGTCGCAATGAGCAGTTCTTC. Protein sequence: CAITGGASGSRNEQFF.

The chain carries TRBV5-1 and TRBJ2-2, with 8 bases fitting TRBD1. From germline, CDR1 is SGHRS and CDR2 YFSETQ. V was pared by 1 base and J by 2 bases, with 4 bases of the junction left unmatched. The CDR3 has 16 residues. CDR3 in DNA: TGCGCCAGCAGCTTGTTGGGACAGGCCAACACCGGGGAGCTGTTTTTT. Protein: CASSLLGQANTGELFF.

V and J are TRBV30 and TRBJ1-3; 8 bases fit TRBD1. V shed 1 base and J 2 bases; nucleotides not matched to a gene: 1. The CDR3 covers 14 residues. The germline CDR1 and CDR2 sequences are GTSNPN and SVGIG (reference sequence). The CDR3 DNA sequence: TGTGCCTGGAGTGGGACAGGGACTGGAAACACCATATATTTT. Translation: CAWSGTGTGNTIYF.

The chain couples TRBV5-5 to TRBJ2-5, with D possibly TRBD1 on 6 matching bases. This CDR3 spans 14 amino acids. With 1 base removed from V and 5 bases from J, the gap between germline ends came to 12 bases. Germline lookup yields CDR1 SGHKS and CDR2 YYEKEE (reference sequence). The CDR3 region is CASSLLQGWETQYF. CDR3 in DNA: TGTGCCAGCAGCTTGCTACAGGGCTGGGAGACCCAGTACTTC.

The CDR3 DNA is TGTGCCAGCAGCTTAAATGGGGACAGCATCTACGAGCAGTACTTC. As protein: CASSLNGDSIYEQYF. The V and J genes are TRBV11-2 and TRBJ2-7, with 7 positions matching TRBD1. The germline gives CDR1 SGHAT, CDR2 FQNNGV. The CDR3 totals 15 residues. Germline trimming cut 2 bases from V and 3 bases from J; bases unmatched to any gene: 7.

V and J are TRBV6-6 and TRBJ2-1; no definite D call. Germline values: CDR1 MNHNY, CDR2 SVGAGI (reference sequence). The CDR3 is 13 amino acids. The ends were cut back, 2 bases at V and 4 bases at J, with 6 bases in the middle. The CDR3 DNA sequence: TGTGCCAGCAGTTACGAACGGTACAATGAGCAGTTCTTC. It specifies CASSYERYNEQFF.

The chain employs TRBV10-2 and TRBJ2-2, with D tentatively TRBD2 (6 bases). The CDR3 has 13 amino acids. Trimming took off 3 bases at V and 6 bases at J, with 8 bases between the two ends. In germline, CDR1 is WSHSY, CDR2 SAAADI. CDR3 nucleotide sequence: TGCGCCAGCAGTGATGGGGAGGCCGGGGAGCTGTTTTTT. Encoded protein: CASSDGEAGELFF.